This T cell receptor (beta chain) was recorded in a study of T cells after yellow fever vaccination. This clonotype came up a few times. TCRdb processed the 5' RACE reads anew with MiXCR; each CDR3 protein has one entry. The sample lists 95,000 to 150,000 distinct CDR3 sequences, approximately 9% occurring once. The CDR3 covers 15 residues. With 3 bases removed from V and 2 bases from J, the gap between germline ends came to 12 bases. Germline V lookup: CDR1 SEHNR, CDR2 FQNEAQ (reference sequence). The material sequenced was CD8+ T cells sorted from PBMCs, taken on the day of the yellow fever booster vaccination. This chain joins TRBV7-9 and TRBJ2-3; D remains ambiguous. The source is a young man who received the YFV17D yellow fever vaccine. This CDR3 is CASSFGWGTTDTQYF. CDR3 DNA sequence: TGTGCCAGCAGCTTCGGATGGGGTACCACAGATACGCAGTATTTT. The full variable domain, its missing parts supplied by reference TRBV7-9 and TRBJ2-3, is DTGVSQNPRHKITKRGQNVTFRCDPISEHNRLYWYRQTLGQGPEFLTYFQNEAQLEKSRLLSDRFSAERPKGSFSTLEIQRTEQGDSAMYLCASSFGWGTTDTQYFGPGTRLTVL.